The 11 T cell receptor beta chains reported below all come from one sample, sequenced in a study of cytomegalovirus exposure and HLA in healthy donors. Both 60 Vbeta primers and 13 Jbeta primers went into the PCR. Data came from immunoSEQ multiplex PCR; TCRdb stores just in-frame clones and leaves some out. The sample lists a few hundred thousand clones; about 79% were seen once. Material for sequencing was PBMCs. The receptors were gathered from a man aged 18 to 29 in good health and CMV-seronegative.

V usage is TRBV7-2 and J usage is TRBJ2-7; D might be TRBD2 (6 bases). This CDR3 has 16 amino acids. CDR1 is SGHTA and CDR2 is FQGNSA in the germline V gene. V shed 5 bases and J shed 2 bases, with 19 bases lying between them. The CDR3 bases are TGTGCCAGCAGCCCCTTTGGCGGGACGTCTACCTACGAGCAGTACTTC. This translates into CASSPFGGTSTYEQYF.

The V call is TRBV4-3, the J call TRBJ1-2; TRBD1 might be the D (6 bases). Trimming pared 0 bases from V and 8 bases from J, leaving 13 bases between. This CDR3 contains 14 residues. Germline loops: CDR1 LGHNA, CDR2 YSLEER. CDR3 in amino acids: CASSQDVGAQGYTF. Here the CDR3 DNA reads TGCGCCAGCAGCCAAGATGTGGGGGCGCAAGGCTACACCTTC.

This chain links TRBV18 with TRBJ2-7, with D possibly TRBD2 on 5 matching bases. Germline V CDR1 and CDR2: KGHSH, LQKENI. V was pared by 1 base and J by 0 bases, with 13 bases between. The CDR3 is 16 amino acids. DNA of the CDR3: TGTGCCAGCTCACCACTGGGAGTGGTAAGCTCCTACGAGCAGTACTTC. Encoded protein: CASSPLGVVSSYEQYF.

The chain combines TRBV15 with TRBJ1-5; D is unclear. Germline V gene lookup returns CDR1 LNHNV and CDR2 YYDKDF (reference sequence). Trimming pared 1 base from V and 5 bases from J, leaving 6 bases between. CDR3 length: 13 amino acids. CDR3 nucleotides: TGTGCCACCAGCAGAGCGTCCCATCAGCCCCAGCATTTT. Amino acids: CATSRASHQPQHF. The entire variable domain, with the rest obtained from reference TRBV15 and TRBJ1-5, is as follows: DAMVIQNPRYQVTQFGKPVTLSCSQTLNHNVMYWYQQKSSQAPKLLFHYYDKDFNNEADTPDNFQSRRPNTSFCFLDIRSPGLGDTAMYLCATSRASHQPQHFGDGTRLSIL.

V gene TRBV5-6 combines with J gene TRBJ2-5, with D unresolved. The end of the DNA aligns better with TRBJ2-7, so the J call may be wrong. CDR1 and CDR2 (germline): SGHDT, YYEEEE. This CDR3 contains 14 residues. The CDR3 sequence: CASSFRLITDEQYF. In DNA form, the CDR3 reads TGTGCCAGCAGCTTCAGGCTAATCACCGACGAGCAGTACTTC.

The chain recombines TRBV7-9 with TRBJ1-5; D remains unclear. Germline CDR1 SEHNR, CDR2 FQNEAQ (reference sequence). This CDR3 has 17 amino acids. V dropped 0 bases and J dropped 0 bases, with 12 bases sitting between them. The CDR3 DNA sequence: TGTGCCAGCAGCTTAGCGGGCCCCGGCTCTAGCAATCAGCCCCAGCATTTT. It yields the protein CASSLAGPGSSNQPQHF.

V usage is TRBV19 and J usage is TRBJ1-1; 7 nucleotides match TRBD1. Germline V gene sequence: CDR1 LNHDA, CDR2 SQIVND (reference sequence). The CDR3 covers 13 residues. V was pared by 6 bases and J by 3 bases, with 4 bases of the junction left unmatched. The CDR3 protein is CASSLTGDTEAFF. The CDR3 DNA sequence: TGTGCCAGTAGCCTCACAGGGGACACTGAAGCTTTCTTT.

The V call is TRBV7-9, the J call TRBJ2-5, with D tentatively TRBD2 (5 bases). The CDR3 loop spans 13 amino acids. Germline CDR1 is SEHNR and CDR2 is FQNEAQ (reference sequence). With 7 bases removed from V and 1 base from J, the gap between germline ends came to 10 bases. The CDR3 nucleotides read TGTGCCAGCACCCCGGACTTCCAAGAGACCCAGTACTTC. Translated, it gives CASTPDFQETQYF.

This rearrangement joins TRBV2 to TRBJ1-1; possibly TRBD1 for D (5 bases). Germline V gene lookup returns CDR1 SNHLY and CDR2 FYNNEI. V was clipped by 3 bases and J by 0 bases, with 14 bases between them. The CDR3 consists of 16 residues. As DNA, the CDR3 is TGTGCCAGCAGTGATGGTGGGGCAGGAATGAACACTGAAGCTTTCTTT. Translating gives CASSDGGAGMNTEAFF.

This clone was observed a single time. The chain uses TRBV7-8 and TRBJ2-2, with 12 bases that match TRBD1. Germline trimming cut 0 bases from V and 5 bases from J; bases unmatched to any gene: 10. The CDR3 is 19 residues long. Germline CDR1 and CDR2: SGHVS and FQNEAQ. CDR3 in amino acids: CASSLATGTGGVYTGELFF. Here the CDR3 DNA reads TGTGCCAGCAGCTTAGCGACCGGGACAGGGGGCGTTTATACCGGGGAGCTGTTTTTT.

This clone was observed once. V is TRBV9 and J is TRBJ2-2, with TRBD2 identical over 11 bases. Germline values: CDR1 SGDLS, CDR2 YYNGEE. The trim removed 4 bases at V and 1 base at J, leaving 3 bases unmatched. The CDR3 consists of 16 residues. CDR3 protein: CASSIGLAGNTGELFF. The CDR3 region has the DNA TGTGCCAGCAGCATCGGACTAGCGGGGAACACCGGGGAGCTGTTTTTT.